This T cell receptor beta chain was documented in a study of blood T cells in healthy people across ages. A sample-barcoded 5' primer and a J-beta primer mix were used in a second PCR of about 7 to 12 cycles. Each cDNA molecule carried a tag from a template-switch adaptor that contained 12 random nucleotides. TCRdb independently ran MiXCR on the 5' RACE reads; one entry per CDR3 protein. The sample includes 2 million or so distinct CDR3 sequences, around half of them seen just once. General study points: Fewer expanded clones and more diversity marked long-lived versus aged donors. Naive and antigen-experienced cells could not be conclusively compared, given unsorted PBMCs. Strong correlation linked observed beta diversity and percent naive T cells.

To note about this clonotype: What it binds is not known.

The CDR3 contains 14 residues. The germline gives CDR1 MNHNS, CDR2 SASEGT. Trimming left V 7 bases short and J 6 bases short, with 18 bases between. The source material was blood. This sequence originates from a woman between 35 and 50 years old in good health. The V call is TRBV6-1, the J call TRBJ1-1; D is ambiguous. CDR3 nucleotide sequence: TGTGCCAGCACCAACAGAGGTCGAAGCGCTGAAGCTTTCTTT. It translates to CASTNRGRSAEAFF.